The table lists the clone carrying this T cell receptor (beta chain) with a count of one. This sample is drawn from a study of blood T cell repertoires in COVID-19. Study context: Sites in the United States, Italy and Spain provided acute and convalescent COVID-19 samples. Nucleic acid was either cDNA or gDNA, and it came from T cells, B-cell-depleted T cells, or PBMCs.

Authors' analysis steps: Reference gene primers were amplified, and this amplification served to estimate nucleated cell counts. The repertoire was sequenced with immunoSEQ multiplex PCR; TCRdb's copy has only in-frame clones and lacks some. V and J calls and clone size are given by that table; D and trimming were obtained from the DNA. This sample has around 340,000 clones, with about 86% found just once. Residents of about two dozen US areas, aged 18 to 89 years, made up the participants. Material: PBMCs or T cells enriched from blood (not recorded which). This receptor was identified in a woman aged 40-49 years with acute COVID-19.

CDR3: CASSDSGRGYEQYF. CDR3 nucleotide sequence: TGTGCCAGTAGTGATAGCGGGAGAGGTTACGAGCAGTACTTC. The genes are TRBV19 and TRBJ2-7; TRBD2 matches at 9 bases. The CDR3 length is 14 residues. The J segment lost 4 bases and the V segment lost 5 bases, leaving 6 bases of the junction unmatched. CDR1 and CDR2 (germline): LNHDA, SQIVND (reference sequence).